The 32 T cell receptor beta chains listed next were all sequenced from one sample in a study of shared clonotypes between healthy human individuals. Method: immunoSEQ multiplex PCR; TCRdb's copy keeps in-frame clones and lacks some. The sample yields roughly 2.6 million clones, more than 80% seen once. The sample taken for sequencing was naive CD4+ T cells sorted from blood. The subset was: CD45RA+ positively selected. These receptors were taken from a man between 18 and 29 years old in good health.

This chain joins TRBV6-5 and TRBJ1-6; D is unresolved. Germline CDR1 reads MNHEY; CDR2 reads SVGAGI. With 6 bases removed from V and 10 bases from J, the gap between germline ends came to 16 bases. The CDR3 has 14 residues. CDR3 DNA sequence: TGTGCCAGCAGGGGGTCGGACTTTTGGTCACCCCTCCACTTT. Its translation: CASRGSDFWSPLHF.

The chain links TRBV2 to TRBJ1-2, with TRBD1 identical over 8 bases. In germline, CDR1 is SNHLY, CDR2 FYNNEI. The CDR3 spans 14 residues. The trim removed 5 bases at V and 2 bases at J, leaving 4 bases unmatched. The CDR3 spells CASSRTGPNYGYTF. Here the CDR3 DNA reads TGTGCCAGCAGTAGGACAGGGCCGAACTATGGCTACACCTTC.

In its sample, this clone was seen once. The chain is built from TRBV9 and TRBJ2-1; D is ambiguous. Germline lookup yields CDR1 SGDLS and CDR2 YYNGEE. Trimming took off 4 bases at V and 7 bases at J, with 18 bases between the two ends. CDR3 length equals 15 residues. The CDR3 spells CASSRSFFSPNEQFF. CDR3 coding DNA: TGTGCCAGCAGCCGAAGTTTTTTCAGCCCTAATGAGCAGTTCTTC.

J is TRBJ2-7 and V is TRBV11-2; D may correspond to TRBD1 or TRBD2 (5 bases each). Germline V lookup: CDR1 SGHAT, CDR2 FQNNGV. This CDR3 is built from 13 residues. Trimming shortened V by 3 bases and J by 2 bases, and 8 bases separated the two germline ends. Here the CDR3 DNA reads TGTGCCAGCAGCTTTAGGGACGCCTACGAGCAGTACTTC. Translating it yields CASSFRDAYEQYF.

The chain couples TRBV5-4 to TRBJ1-1; tentative D call: TRBD1 (5 bases). CDR3 length: 14 residues. Per the germline V gene, CDR1 is SGHNT and CDR2 is YYREEE (reference sequence). Trimming left V 1 base short and J 1 base short, with 8 bases between. The CDR3 region has the DNA TGTGCCAGCAGCTTGTCAGGGCCGAACACTGAAGCTTTCTTT. Translation: CASSLSGPNTEAFF. Combining the CDR3 with reference TRBV5-4 and TRBJ1-1 gives the whole variable domain ETGVTQSPTHLIKTRGQQVTLRCSSQSGHNTVSWYQQALGQGPQFIFQYYREEENGRGNFPPRFSGLQFPNYSSELNVNALELDDSALYLCASSLSGPNTEAFFGQGTRLTVV.

The chain has TRBV7-8 and TRBJ1-1; no firm D call. V lost 1 base to trimming and J lost 0 bases, with 6 bases between them. The CDR3 extends over 14 amino acids. The germline V gene encodes CDR1 SGHVS and CDR2 FQNEAQ. This CDR3 is CASSLVTVNTEAFF. The CDR3 region has the DNA TGTGCCAGCAGCTTAGTCACAGTGAACACTGAAGCTTTCTTT.

The CDR3 here is CASSYSGLITDTQYF. The CDR3 nucleotides are TGTGCCAGCAGTTACTCCGGACTTATCACAGATACGCAGTATTTT. This chain links TRBV6-5 with TRBJ2-3, with a possible D match to TRBD2 (5 bases). Germline loops: CDR1 MNHEY, CDR2 SVGAGI. V lost 0 bases, J lost 2 bases, and 9 bases lay in between. The CDR3 totals 15 residues.

This chain uses TRBV21-1 with TRBJ2-1; the D call in the table, TRBD2, was not verified against the DNA. TRBV21-1 is shown as a pseudogene. The CDR3 spans 15 residues. CDR3 coding DNA: TGTGCCAGCAGCAAAGTTGCGGGGCTCGACAATGAGCAGTTCTTC. Translating it yields CASSKVAGLDNEQFF.

The chain recombines TRBV7-2 with TRBJ2-7; 9 nucleotides line up with TRBD2. The V gene end was trimmed by 4 bases and the J gene end by 4 bases; junction bases not matched to a gene: 5. CDR1 is SGHTA and CDR2 is FQGNSA in the germline V gene. The CDR3 length is 14 residues. CDR3 sequence: CASSWRGGVYEQYF. In DNA, the CDR3 is TGTGCCAGCAGCTGGCGGGGGGGCGTGTACGAGCAGTACTTC.

The J gene is TRBJ1-2, the V gene TRBV5-1, with 7 positions matching TRBD1. Unmatched junction bases numbered 2, after V lost 4 bases and J lost 2 bases. The CDR3 totals 13 residues. Germline V gene lookup returns CDR1 SGHRS and CDR2 YFSETQ. The CDR3: CASSADRNYGYTF. DNA for the CDR3: TGCGCCAGCAGCGCGGACAGGAACTATGGCTACACCTTC.

With regard to this clone: Different DNA sequences within this sample yield the same CDR3. This chain links TRBV6-1 with TRBJ1-1; unclear D gene. The CDR3 totals 14 residues. Looked up from germline, CDR1 is MNHNS and CDR2 is SASEGT. Trimming cost V 0 bases and J 5 bases, with 10 bases left between them. The CDR3 DNA sequence: TGTGCCAGCAGTGAAGCGGGAGGGATAACTGAAGCTTTCTTT. Residues: CASSEAGGITEAFF.

As for this clone: As the CDR3 is not closed by the conserved phenylalanine or tryptophan, this likely results from a read error. V is TRBV5-1 and J is TRBJ1-5; no reliable D call. Deletions cut 5 bases from V and 0 bases from J, with 12 bases between. The V gene's germline CDR1 is SGHRS and CDR2 YFSETQ. The CDR3 runs to 15 residues. The CDR3 DNA reads as TGCGCCAGCAGTCCGGGCCCCTATAGCAATCAGCCCCAGCATCTT. It specifies CASSPGPYSNQPQHL.

The V and J genes are TRBV7-9 and TRBJ2-5, with a weak D call TRBD1 (6 bases). This CDR3 region has 13 residues. Trimming took off 5 bases at V and 5 bases at J, with 12 bases between the two ends. CDR1 is SEHNR and CDR2 is FQNEAQ in the germline V gene (reference sequence). This CDR3 is CASSQPGAETQYF. Here the CDR3 DNA reads TGTGCCAGCAGCCAACCAGGGGCCGAGACCCAGTACTTC.

The chain is built from TRBV10-3 and TRBJ2-3; D call uncertain. The CDR3 consists of 13 residues. Germline-derived CDR1 and CDR2 are ENHRY and SYGVKD. The V end was cut by 4 bases, the J end by 3 bases, with 8 bases between. This CDR3 is CAISGSRTDTQYF. In DNA, the CDR3 is TGTGCCATCAGTGGGAGTAGAACAGATACGCAGTATTTT.

The rearrangement links TRBV28 to TRBJ2-7; D remains unclear. V shed 10 bases and J shed 4 bases, with 14 bases lying between them. The V gene's germline CDR1 is MDHEN and CDR2 SYDVKM. The CDR3 has 12 residues. The DNA for the CDR3 is TGTGCCACCTCCCCCGGGCAGTACGAGCAGTACTTC. Translation gives CATSPGQYEQYF.

Concerning this clone: Other DNA sequences from this sample encode an identical CDR3 as well. The chain has TRBV6-5 and TRBJ2-1; the match to TRBD2 covers 12 bases. Germline CDR1 MNHEY, CDR2 SVGAGI. The ends lost 6 bases at V and 4 bases at J; junction bases unmatched: 4. The CDR3 is 15 amino acids. The CDR3 here is CASSLTSGSYNEQFF. The CDR3 coding sequence is TGTGCCAGCAGCCTGACTAGCGGGAGTTACAATGAGCAGTTCTTC.

The chain employs TRBV14 and TRBJ1-2; no definite D call. V dropped 1 base and J dropped 4 bases, with 13 bases sitting between them. Looked up from germline, CDR1 is SGHDN and CDR2 is FVKESK. This CDR3 is built from 15 residues. The CDR3 sequence: CASSQGYQPGYGYTF. The CDR3 nucleotides read TGTGCCAGCAGCCAAGGTTACCAGCCTGGCTATGGCTACACCTTC.

The V gene is TRBV18, the J gene TRBJ1-4; D not resolved. CDR3 size: 14 residues. Germline V lookup: CDR1 KGHSH, CDR2 LQKENI. V lost 0 bases, J lost 3 bases, and 5 bases lay in between. This chain's CDR3 is CASSPPPANEKLFF. The CDR3 DNA follows: TGTGCCAGCTCACCACCCCCGGCTAATGAAAAACTGTTTTTT.

This chain's CDR3 is CASSYPEIFGWERYTEAFF. CDR3 coding DNA: TGTGCCAGCAGCTACCCCGAGATATTCGGCTGGGAACGGTACACTGAAGCTTTCTTT. The rearrangement uses TRBV7-6 and TRBJ1-1, with D hard to call. This CDR3 is built from 19 residues. The V end was cut by 4 bases, the J end by 3 bases, with 27 bases between. Germline V gene data show CDR1 as SGHVS and CDR2 as FNYEAQ.

This chain uses TRBV7-9 with TRBJ2-7; D remains ambiguous. The CDR3 totals 15 residues. Trimming pared 5 bases from V and 2 bases from J, leaving 16 bases between. Looked up from germline, CDR1 is SEHNR and CDR2 is FQNEAQ (reference sequence). CDR3 residues: CASSPTPAHPYEQYF. The CDR3 DNA is TGTGCCAGCAGCCCGACTCCGGCGCACCCCTACGAGCAGTACTTC.

Comment on this clone: One end of the junction is discordant with germline, which a read error may explain. At the DNA level, this CDR3 is encoded by other sequences in the same sample as well. The chain combines TRBV7-2 with TRBJ2-7; D gene unclear. The CDR3 has 13 residues. The germline CDR1 and CDR2 sequences are SGHTA and FQGNSA. The CDR3 loop reads CASSLGVSVEQYF. CDR3 DNA sequence: TGTGCTAGCAGCTTAGGTGTCAGCGTAGAGCAGTACTTC.

The genes are TRBV14 and TRBJ2-7, with D possibly being TRBD1 or TRBD2 (5 bases each). Germline lookup yields CDR1 SGHDN and CDR2 FVKESK. V shed 2 bases and J shed 6 bases, with 14 bases lying between them. The CDR3 length is 14 residues. The CDR3 bases are TGTGCCAGCAGCCAAAGGCTCCAGGGAGTCGAGCAGTACTTC. Its translation: CASSQRLQGVEQYF.

V usage is TRBV11-2 and J usage is TRBJ2-1, with 9 nucleotides matching TRBD2. The germline gives CDR1 SGHAT, CDR2 FQNNGV. The CDR3 is 16 residues long. V lost 7 bases, J lost 6 bases, and 13 bases stayed unmatched. CDR3 coding DNA: TGTGCCAGCACCACCCGGGTGCTAGCGGGGTTCAATGAGCAGTTCTTC. It yields the protein CASTTRVLAGFNEQFF.

This chain uses TRBV6-6 with TRBJ2-2; no reliable D call. The V end lost 5 bases, the J end lost 6 bases, and 10 bases lay between the germline ends. The CDR3 consists of 13 residues. Germline-derived CDR1 and CDR2 are MNHNY and SVGAGI (reference sequence). DNA of the CDR3: TGTGCCAGCAGTCAGACGGCCCCCGGGGAGCTGTTTTTT. Amino acids: CASSQTAPGELFF.

The rearrangement links TRBV10-3 to TRBJ1-1, with TRBD1 identical over 8 bases. Germline loops: CDR1 ENHRY, CDR2 SYGVKD. The CDR3 runs 14 residues. V shed 6 bases and J 1 base; nucleotides not matched to a gene: 4. This chain's CDR3 is CAIRVDRGNTEAFF. The CDR3 nucleotides are TGTGCCATCAGGGTAGACAGGGGGAACACTGAAGCTTTCTTT.

This chain uses TRBV29-1 with TRBJ2-5; 9 bases fit TRBD2. From germline, CDR1 is SQVTM and CDR2 ANQGSEA. After removal of 4 bases from V and 5 bases from J, the junction contained 11 bases not matched to a gene. This CDR3 is built from 15 residues. CDR3 sequence (DNA): TGCAGCGTTGCCTCGACTAGCGGACCTGGGGAGACCCAGTACTTC. Its translation is CSVASTSGPGETQYF.

The CDR3 reads CASSLELAGPYNEQFF. DNA for the CDR3: TGCGCCAGCAGCTTGGAACTAGCGGGGCCTTACAATGAGCAGTTCTTC. This sequence joins TRBV5-1 and TRBJ2-1; 10 bases are shared with TRBD2. This CDR3 has 16 amino acids. The germline CDR1 and CDR2 sequences are SGHRS and YFSETQ. The trim removed 0 bases at V and 4 bases at J, leaving 4 bases unmatched. The full variable domain, with the rest looked up from reference TRBV5-1 and TRBJ2-1, is KAGVTQTPRYLIKTRGQQVTLSCSPISGHRSVSWYQQTPGQGLQFLFEYFSETQRNKGNFPGRFSGRQFSNSRSEMNVSTLELGDSALYLCASSLELAGPYNEQFFGPGTRLTVL.

This chain links TRBV15 with TRBJ2-3; possibly TRBD1 or TRBD2 for D (5 bases each). The CDR3 totals 18 residues. The germline V and J ends were trimmed by 1 base and 2 bases, with 19 bases remaining between them. The germline gives CDR1 LNHNV, CDR2 YYDKDF (reference sequence). The CDR3 coding sequence is TGTGCCACCAGCAGAGGAGGCTGGCCGGGGCGAGTCACAGATACGCAGTATTTT. Translated, it gives CATSRGGWPGRVTDTQYF.

The chain has TRBV9 and TRBJ1-3; a possible D gene is TRBD1 (5 bases). V was trimmed by 2 bases and J by 4 bases, leaving 13 bases between them. There are 15 residues in the CDR3. Looked up from germline, CDR1 is SGDLS and CDR2 is YYNGEE. CDR3 sequence: CASSVAGTRGNTIYF. CDR3 nucleotide sequence: TGTGCCAGCAGCGTGGCCGGGACGAGAGGAAACACCATATATTTT.

This rearrangement joins TRBV6-1 to TRBJ1-2, with unresolved D. CDR3 size: 13 residues. V was trimmed by 0 bases and J by 6 bases, leaving 8 bases between them. Germline V lookup: CDR1 MNHNS, CDR2 SASEGT. The CDR3 DNA reads as TGTGCCAGCAGTGAAGCGGGGTTAGATGGCTACACCTTC. It is translated as CASSEAGLDGYTF.

This clone was found once. The chain carries TRBV10-3 and TRBJ2-5; D may match TRBD1 or TRBD2 (5 bases each). The CDR3 totals 13 residues. Germline V lookup: CDR1 ENHRY, CDR2 SYGVKD. V was pared by 10 bases and J by 5 bases, with 17 bases between. The chain's CDR3 is CATFQTWGETQYF. The CDR3 nucleotides are TGTGCCACATTCCAGACTTGGGGGGAGACCCAGTACTTC.

The CDR3 sequence: CASSPGQGLNYGYTF. In nucleotides, the CDR3 is TGCGCCAGCAGCCCCGGACAGGGATTGAACTATGGCTACACCTTC. The J gene is TRBJ1-2, the V gene TRBV4-1, with 8 bases identical to TRBD1. This CDR3 spans 15 amino acids. Germline CDR1 and CDR2: MGHRA and YSYEKL. The V gene end was trimmed by 4 bases and the J gene end by 2 bases; junction bases not matched to a gene: 6.